Listed below are T cell receptor beta chains from one sample, sequenced in a study of T-cell reconstitution after alpha-beta-depleted transplantation in children. TCRdb fed the PCR reads into MiXCR, producing one record per CDR3 protein. Among approximately 800,000 distinct CDR3 sequences listed, 15% to 20% were seen once. The sample was PBMCs, mostly from graft donor cells, taken 360 days after TCRalphabeta/CD19-depleted stem cell transplant. These TCRs come from a male patient between 5 and 17 years old who had a stem cell transplant for acute lymphoblastic leukemia, so the T cells may come from the graft donor. Both conserved end residues are part of each CDR3. A D gene is named only where the DNA matches it firmly. A row's size may be missing; if present it is once, few, many or a size class.

J gene: TRBJ2-3
D gene: TRBD1
V gene: TRBV12-3/TRBV12-4
clone size: .
CDR3 protein: CASSSRDRGNEDTQYF
CDR3 DNA: TGTGCCAGCAGTTCCCGGGACAGGGGGAATGAAGATACGCAGTATTTT

J gene: TRBJ1-2
D gene: .
V gene: TRBV7-9
clone size: .
CDR3 protein: CASSSRQRGYTF
CDR3 DNA: TGTGCCAGCAGCTCGCGACAGCGGGGCTACACCTTC

J gene: TRBJ2-7
D gene: TRBD1
V gene: TRBV20-1
clone size: few
CDR3 protein: CSARGDREAYEQYF
CDR3 DNA: TGCAGTGCTAGGGGGGACAGGGAAGCCTACGAGCAGTACTTC

J gene: TRBJ1-4
D gene: .
V gene: TRBV7-9
clone size: .
CDR3 protein: CASSSGSLEKLFF
CDR3 DNA: TGTGCCAGCAGCTCTGGGAGTCTGGAAAAACTGTTTTTT

J gene: TRBJ1-2
D gene: TRBD1
V gene: TRBV25-1
clone size: .
CDR3 protein: CASKKGQGVGGYTF
CDR3 DNA: TGTGCCAGCAAAAAGGGACAGGGGGTTGGCGGCTACACCTTC

J gene: TRBJ2-7
D gene: .
V gene: TRBV5-1
clone size: .
CDR3 protein: CASSPLFSGLPYEQYF
CDR3 DNA: TGCGCCAGCAGTCCACTTTTTAGCGGTCTACCGTACGAGCAGTACTTC

J gene: TRBJ2-7
D gene: .
V gene: TRBV6-5
clone size: few
CDR3 protein: CASSYIQGGYEQYF
CDR3 DNA: TGTGCCAGCAGTTACATTCAGGGCGGCTACGAGCAGTACTTC

J gene: TRBJ1-2
D gene: TRBD1
V gene: TRBV7-9
clone size: many
CDR3 protein: CASSATRDRGYGYTF
CDR3 DNA: TGTGCCAGCAGCGCCACCCGGGACAGGGGCTATGGCTACACCTTC

J gene: TRBJ2-7
D gene: .
V gene: TRBV24-1
clone size: few
CDR3 protein: CATSDPKSTNEQYF
CDR3 DNA: TGTGCCACCAGTGACCCCAAATCGACAAACGAGCAGTACTTC

J gene: TRBJ2-7
D gene: .
V gene: TRBV12-3/TRBV12-4
clone size: many
CDR3 protein: CASSLDSPYEQYF
CDR3 DNA: TGTGCCAGCAGTTTAGACAGCCCCTACGAGCAGTACTTC

J gene: TRBJ2-3
D gene: .
V gene: TRBV5-1
clone size: few
CDR3 protein: CASSWDQDTQYF
CDR3 DNA: TGCGCCAGCAGCTGGGACCAAGATACGCAGTATTTT

J gene: TRBJ2-5
D gene: TRBD2
V gene: TRBV5-1
clone size: few
CDR3 protein: CASSFTSGLAGVETQYF
CDR3 DNA: TGCGCCAGCAGCTTCACCTCTGGACTAGCGGGAGTCGAGACCCAGTACTTC

J gene: TRBJ2-7
D gene: TRBD2
V gene: TRBV5-4
clone size: few
CDR3 protein: CASSLFPSSGLYEQYF
CDR3 DNA: TGTGCCAGCAGCTTGTTTCCTTCTAGCGGGCTCTACGAGCAGTACTTC

J gene: TRBJ2-5
D gene: TRBD2
V gene: TRBV11-3
clone size: .
CDR3 protein: CASSAGTSGMGKETQYF
CDR3 DNA: TGTGCCAGCAGCGCCGGGACTAGCGGAATGGGGAAAGAGACCCAGTACTTC

J gene: TRBJ1-2
D gene: .
V gene: TRBV7-9
clone size: .
CDR3 protein: CASSSLDPYGGYGYTF
CDR3 DNA: TGTGCCAGCAGCTCCCTGGACCCATACGGTGGCTATGGCTACACCTTC

J gene: TRBJ2-3
D gene: TRBD2
V gene: TRBV29-1
clone size: .
CDR3 protein: CSVRAGGPNTQYF
CDR3 DNA: TGCAGCGTCCGGGCGGGAGGGCCGAATACGCAGTATTTT

J gene: TRBJ2-7
D gene: .
V gene: TRBV4-1
clone size: few
CDR3 protein: CASSQGQRSSYEQYF
CDR3 DNA: TGCGCCAGCAGCCAAGGGCAGCGGAGCTCCTACGAGCAGTACTTC

J gene: TRBJ2-7
D gene: .
V gene: TRBV7-9
clone size: few
CDR3 protein: CASSLGVSRPSYEQYF
CDR3 DNA: TGTGCCAGCAGCTTAGGGGTTAGCCGACCATCCTACGAGCAGTACTTC

J gene: TRBJ2-6
D gene: TRBD1
V gene: TRBV18
clone size: .
CDR3 protein: CASSPLGGAGANVLTF
CDR3 DNA: TGTGCCAGCTCACCACTAGGGGGCGCTGGGGCCAACGTCCTGACTTTC

J gene: TRBJ1-2
D gene: TRBD1
V gene: TRBV20-1
clone size: .
CDR3 protein: CSASHDVGQGLPQEGYTF
CDR3 DNA: TGCAGTGCTAGTCACGATGTGGGACAGGGGCTGCCCCAGGAGGGCTACACCTTC

J gene: TRBJ2-1
D gene: .
V gene: TRBV20-1
clone size: few
CDR3 protein: CSAPHGSRSYNEQFF
CDR3 DNA: TGCAGTGCCCCACACGGGAGTAGGTCCTACAATGAGCAGTTCTTC

J gene: TRBJ2-7
D gene: .
V gene: TRBV5-1
clone size: .
CDR3 protein: CASSSDPQGFWDEQYF
CDR3 DNA: TGCGCCAGCAGCTCCGATCCCCAGGGTTTCTGGGACGAGCAGTACTTC

J gene: TRBJ2-3
D gene: .
V gene: TRBV29-1
clone size: many
CDR3 protein: CSVALGGATDTQYF
CDR3 DNA: TGCAGCGTTGCTTTAGGGGGGGCCACAGATACGCAGTATTTT

J gene: TRBJ1-2
D gene: TRBD1
V gene: TRBV5-1
clone size: few
CDR3 protein: CASSFTRGNGYTF
CDR3 DNA: TGCGCCAGCAGCTTCACCAGGGGGAATGGCTACACCTTC

J gene: TRBJ2-5
D gene: .
V gene: TRBV11-2
clone size: .
CDR3 protein: CASSPGAAQYF
CDR3 DNA: TGTGCCAGCAGCCCCGGAGCTGCCCAGTACTTC

J gene: TRBJ2-5
D gene: .
V gene: TRBV12-3/TRBV12-4
clone size: .
CDR3 protein: CASSLEEGETQYF
CDR3 DNA: TGTGCCAGCAGTTTAGAGGAGGGGGAGACCCAGTACTTC

J gene: TRBJ1-2
D gene: .
V gene: TRBV12-3/TRBV12-4
clone size: few
CDR3 protein: CASSFRDNYGYTF
CDR3 DNA: TGTGCCAGCAGTTTCAGGGACAACTATGGCTACACCTTC

J gene: TRBJ2-7
D gene: .
V gene: TRBV18
clone size: many
CDR3 protein: CASSPPRGTYEQYF
CDR3 DNA: TGTGCCAGCTCACCACCCAGGGGAACCTACGAGCAGTACTTC

J gene: TRBJ2-1
D gene: TRBD2
V gene: TRBV11-2
clone size: .
CDR3 protein: CASSLEVFTSGRNEQFF
CDR3 DNA: TGTGCCAGCAGCTTAGAAGTTTTTACTAGCGGGAGGAATGAGCAGTTCTTC

J gene: TRBJ2-1
D gene: .
V gene: TRBV6-5
clone size: few
CDR3 protein: CASSYSTSLLEQFF
CDR3 DNA: TGTGCCAGCAGTTACTCAACTAGCTTGCTTGAGCAGTTCTTC

J gene: TRBJ2-3
D gene: .
V gene: TRBV9
clone size: many
CDR3 protein: CASSVDWGEAGTDTQYF
CDR3 DNA: TGTGCCAGCAGCGTAGATTGGGGAGAGGCCGGCACAGATACGCAGTATTTT

J gene: TRBJ2-1
D gene: TRBD2
V gene: TRBV4-1
clone size: few
CDR3 protein: CASSQLRAGVLISEQFF
CDR3 DNA: TGCGCCAGCAGCCAACTGCGGGCGGGAGTTCTGATCAGTGAGCAGTTCTTC

J gene: TRBJ2-7
D gene: .
V gene: TRBV7-9
clone size: few
CDR3 protein: CASSLAATSEQYF
CDR3 DNA: TGTGCCAGCAGCTTAGCTGCGACTAGCGAGCAGTACTTC

J gene: TRBJ2-5
D gene: .
V gene: TRBV9
clone size: .
CDR3 protein: CASSPRVRGIHQETQYF
CDR3 DNA: TGTGCCAGCAGCCCCCGAGTTAGAGGGATCCATCAAGAGACCCAGTACTTC

J gene: TRBJ1-5
D gene: .
V gene: TRBV28
clone size: .
CDR3 protein: CASTPKVGVHQPQHF
CDR3 DNA: TGTGCCAGCACCCCCAAAGTAGGGGTACACCAGCCCCAGCATTTT

J gene: TRBJ1-2
D gene: TRBD1
V gene: TRBV25-1
clone size: .
CDR3 protein: CASSGGSGQGYGYTF
CDR3 DNA: TGTGCCAGCAGTGGCGGGTCGGGACAGGGCTATGGCTACACCTTC

J gene: TRBJ2-1
D gene: TRBD2
V gene: TRBV20-1
clone size: few
CDR3 protein: CSARETPGGRVSYNEQFF
CDR3 DNA: TGCAGTGCTAGAGAAACCCCCGGCGGGAGGGTCTCCTACAATGAGCAGTTCTTC

J gene: TRBJ2-3
D gene: .
V gene: TRBV5-8
clone size: few
CDR3 protein: CASSLEHITDTQYF
CDR3 DNA: TGTGCCAGCAGCTTGGAACACATAACCGATACGCAGTATTTT

J gene: TRBJ2-1
D gene: TRBD2
V gene: TRBV9
clone size: .
CDR3 protein: CASSVEGGVYNEQFF
CDR3 DNA: TGTGCCAGCAGCGTAGAGGGAGGGGTGTACAATGAGCAGTTCTTC

J gene: TRBJ2-5
D gene: TRBD2
V gene: TRBV9
clone size: few
CDR3 protein: CASSVASGAGVWKETQYF
CDR3 DNA: TGTGCCAGCAGCGTAGCATCCGGTGCGGGAGTATGGAAAGAGACCCAGTACTTC